The 25 T cell receptor beta chains below all came from one sample that was sequenced in a study of OX40 agonist ivuxolimab in advanced cancers. TCRdb's table, derived via immunoSEQ multiplex PCR, lists solely in-frame clones and lacks some. The sample has 70,000 or so clones, 90% seen once. The sample was CD4+ or CD8+ T cells sorted from blood, taken in a trial of the OX40 agonist ivuxolimab. These TCRs come from an adult with an advanced solid tumor such as melanoma, head and neck, liver or kidney cancer.

The V call is TRBV19, the J call TRBJ2-1, with TRBD2 identical over 14 bases. Germline V gives CDR1 LNHDA, CDR2 SQIVND (reference sequence). The CDR3 is 16 residues long. The trim removed 5 bases at V and 15 bases at J, leaving 15 bases unmatched. Written as DNA, the CDR3 is TGTGCCAGTAGTGTATCCGGGACTAGCGGGAGAATGAGGTTGTTCTTC. Protein product: CASSVSGTSGRMRLFF.

The chain links TRBV11-1 to TRBJ2-1, with 12 bases lining up with TRBD1. CDR1 and CDR2 (germline): SGHAT, FQDESV (reference sequence). J lost 13 bases, V lost 4 bases, and 5 bases had no gene match. This CDR3 has 13 amino acids. This chain's CDR3 is CASSSGQGARQFF. As DNA, the CDR3 is TGTGCCAGCAGCTCGGGACAGGGGGCCCGTCAGTTCTTC.

The V gene is TRBV29-1, the J gene TRBJ2-3; D unclear. Trimming stripped 4 bases from V and 4 bases from J, with 6 bases between. The CDR3 runs 11 residues. CDR1 and CDR2 from the germline V gene are SQVTM and ANQGSEA. The CDR3 region has the DNA TGCAGCGTTGCTAGAGCAGATACGCAGTATTTT. Translating gives CSVARADTQYF.

J is TRBJ2-1 and V is TRBV27, with 12 nucleotides matching TRBD2. This CDR3 is 14 amino acids long. Germline CDR1 reads MNHEY; CDR2 reads SMNVEV (reference sequence). V lost 6 bases to trimming and J lost 9 bases; unmatched junction nucleotides: 6. CDR3 residues: CASRRLAGVGEQFF. DNA for the CDR3: TGTGCCAGCAGAAGACTAGCGGGAGTTGGTGAGCAGTTCTTC.

This clone was recorded a few times. This rearrangement joins TRBV9 to TRBJ2-1; tentative D call: TRBD1 (6 bases). The CDR3 extends over 15 amino acids. V lost 0 bases to trimming and J lost 0 bases, with 7 bases between them. The germline CDR1 and CDR2 sequences are SGDLS and YYNGEE. CDR3 in DNA: TGTGCCAGCAGCGTAGTACAGGGCTCCTACAATGAGCAGTTCTTC. Translation gives CASSVVQGSYNEQFF. Supplemented by reference TRBV9 and TRBJ2-1, the full variable domain reads DSGVTQTPKHLITATGQRVTLRCSPRSGDLSVYWYQQSLDQGLQFLIQYYNGEERAKGNILERFSAQQFPDLHSELNLSSLELGDSALYFCASSVVQGSYNEQFFGPGTRLTVL.

CDR3 residues: CASSWMGGETQYF. The CDR3 DNA is TGTGCCAGCAGTTGGATGGGTGGGGAGACCCAGTACTTC. This chain uses TRBV28 with TRBJ2-5; no clear D gene. In germline, CDR1 is MDHEN, CDR2 SYDVKM. The germline V and J ends were trimmed by 4 bases and 5 bases, with 11 bases remaining between them. CDR3 length: 13 amino acids. Variable domain in full (rest from reference TRBV28 and TRBJ2-5): DVKVTQSSRYLVKRTGEKVFLECVQDMDHENMFWYRQDPGLGLRLIYFSYDVKMKEKGDIPEGYSVSREKKERFSLILESASTNQTSMYLCASSWMGGETQYFGPGTRLLVL.

In DNA form, the CDR3 reads TGTGCCTGGAGTGAAGGGGATCAGAGCACAGATACGCAGTATTTT. This gives the protein CAWSEGDQSTDTQYF. This chain links TRBV30 with TRBJ2-3, with a tentative D call TRBD1 (5 bases). V lost 1 base to trimming and J lost 0 bases, with 11 bases between them. The CDR3 has 15 amino acids. Per the germline V gene, CDR1 is GTSNPN and CDR2 is SVGIG (reference sequence).

This clone showed up just once. This chain connects TRBV27 to TRBJ1-2; 8 bases map to TRBD1. The CDR3 is 15 residues long. Trimming at V came to 1 base and at J to 7 bases, leaving 8 bases not matched to a gene. Germline values: CDR1 MNHEY, CDR2 SMNVEV (reference sequence). CDR3 nucleotide sequence: TGTGCCAGCAGTTTATTGTCCAGGGGGCTGGTTGGCTACACCTTC. Translating gives CASSLLSRGLVGYTF.

The J gene is TRBJ2-5, the V gene TRBV7-2; D not resolved. The J call is doubtful: the DNA matches TRBJ2-7 better. The CDR3 sequence is 11 residues long. CDR1 is SGHTA, CDR2 FQGNSA, per germline. The CDR3, as DNA: TGTGCCAGCAGCACATCTTTCGAGCAGTACTTC. Translating it yields CASSTSFEQYF.

The chain recombines TRBV25-1 with TRBJ2-3; D is unclear. Germline V lookup: CDR1 MGHDK, CDR2 SYGVNS. The CDR3 contains 15 residues. V was cut by 5 bases and J by 0 bases, with 12 bases left in between. CDR3 DNA sequence: TGTGCCAGCAGTCTGACATCTCCTAGCACAGATACGCAGTATTTT. This codes for CASSLTSPSTDTQYF. Complete variable domain (other parts from reference TRBV25-1 and TRBJ2-3): EADIYQTPRYLVIGTGKKITLECSQTMGHDKMYWYQQDPGMELHLIHYSYGVNSTEKGDLSSESTVSRIRTEHFPLTLESARPSHTSQYLCASSLTSPSTDTQYFGPGTRLTVL.

The chain carries TRBV6-5 and TRBJ2-7, with 7 bases fitting TRBD1. V was clipped by 2 bases and J by 2 bases; unmatched bases: 3. CDR3 length equals 14 residues. The germline CDR1 and CDR2 sequences are MNHEY and SVGAGI. CDR3 loop: CASSYGQAAYEQYF. The CDR3 DNA reads as TGTGCCAGCAGTTACGGACAGGCCGCCTACGAGCAGTACTTC.

The chain has TRBV19 and TRBJ2-3; 11 bases are a match to TRBD2. Germline trimming cut 4 bases from V and 4 bases from J; bases unmatched to any gene: 10. This CDR3 is 17 amino acids long. The germline CDR1 and CDR2 sequences are LNHDA and SQIVND (reference sequence). CDR3 nucleotides: TGTGCCAGTAGTACCCCATTAGCGGGAGGGCAGGCAGATACGCAGTATTTT. Translated, it gives CASSTPLAGGQADTQYF.

A single count supports this clone. The chain uses TRBV19 and TRBJ2-7, with TRBD1 as a possible D gene (7 bases). The CDR3 has 14 amino acids. Germline assignment: CDR1 LNHDA and CDR2 SQIVND (reference sequence). Between the trimmed V and J ends, which lost 8 bases and 4 bases, there was a span of 18 bases. CDR3 amino acids: CASRTTGVEYEQYF. The CDR3 nucleotides read TGTGCCAGTCGGACTACAGGGGTGGAATACGAGCAGTACTTC.

This clone was detected only once. The gene calls are TRBV7-9 and TRBJ2-3, with D possibly being TRBD2 (5 bases). This CDR3 region has 14 residues. Germline CDR1 is SEHNR and CDR2 is FQNEAQ (reference sequence). Trimming took off 6 bases at V and 4 bases at J, with 14 bases between the two ends. The CDR3 region is CASRPETISDTQYF. The CDR3 DNA sequence: TGTGCCAGCAGGCCTGAGACTATTTCAGATACGCAGTATTTT.

The V and J genes are TRBV18 and TRBJ2-7; D is undetermined. This CDR3 is built from 11 residues. Germline V CDR1 and CDR2: KGHSH, LQKENI. V was pared by 6 bases and J by 6 bases, with 9 bases between. The CDR3 DNA is TGTGCCAGCTCTGGAGCGAGCGAGCAGTACTTC. This gives the protein CASSGASEQYF.

The rearrangement joins TRBV6-5 to TRBJ1-1, with D perhaps matching TRBD1 (6 bases). Germline lookup yields CDR1 MNHEY and CDR2 SVGAGI. This CDR3 region has 13 residues. V was pared by 6 bases and J by 7 bases, with 15 bases between. The chain's CDR3 is CASSPGQSLEAFF. The CDR3 DNA follows: TGTGCCAGCAGCCCCGGACAGAGCCTTGAAGCTTTCTTT.

The chain joins TRBV10-1 to TRBJ2-1, with D unclear. This CDR3 is 13 amino acids long. Germline V gene lookup returns CDR1 WNHNN and CDR2 SYGVQD (reference sequence). Trimming stripped 2 bases from V and 10 bases from J, with 12 bases between. CDR3 loop: CASSEPPTLEQFF. The CDR3 nucleotides are TGCGCCAGCAGTGAGCCGCCTACATTAGAGCAGTTCTTC.

In its sample, this clone was seen once. The chain uses TRBV11-2 and TRBJ2-1; 10 bases agree with TRBD2. The CDR3 is 15 amino acids. Germline V lookup: CDR1 SGHAT, CDR2 FQNNGV. V shed 1 base and J 4 bases; nucleotides not matched to a gene: 1. The CDR3 nucleotides are TGTGCCAGCAGCTTAGGGACTAGCGGATACAATGAGCAGTTCTTC. It specifies CASSLGTSGYNEQFF.

V gene TRBV28 combines with J gene TRBJ1-2; D is possibly TRBD1 (6 bases). CDR1 is MDHEN and CDR2 is SYDVKM in the germline V gene. The ends were cut back, 6 bases at V and 4 bases at J, with 27 bases in the middle. This CDR3 is 18 amino acids long. As DNA, the CDR3 is TGTGCCAGCAGCCCTACGGACCAAATAGGACAGCTGATCTATGGCTACACCTTC. This encodes CASSPTDQIGQLIYGYTF.

CDR3 amino acids: CASSPRTRSGETQYF. CDR3 nucleotides: TGTGCCAGCAGCCCACGGACCAGATCGGGGGAGACCCAGTACTTC. The chain couples TRBV11-2 to TRBJ2-5, with D tentatively TRBD2 (5 bases). Germline CDR1 and CDR2: SGHAT and FQNNGV. V shed 5 bases and J shed 5 bases, with 18 bases lying between them. The length of the CDR3 is 15 residues.

The chain links TRBV6-5 to TRBJ2-7, with D possibly called TRBD1 or TRBD2 (5 bases each). The CDR3 spans 16 residues. V lost 0 bases and J 3 bases, leaving 15 bases between the germline ends. The V gene's germline CDR1 is MNHEY and CDR2 SVGAGI. The CDR3 is CASSYSLGTGHYEQYF. The DNA of the CDR3 is TGTGCCAGCAGTTACTCCCTCGGGACGGGTCACTACGAGCAGTACTTC.

The rearrangement uses TRBV6-5 and TRBJ2-5; maybe TRBD2 (6 bases). The germline V and J ends were trimmed by 6 bases and 7 bases, with 15 bases remaining between them. The CDR3 runs to 13 residues. Germline values: CDR1 MNHEY, CDR2 SVGAGI. The chain's CDR3 is CASSVSGVGTQYF. CDR3 DNA: TGTGCCAGCAGCGTTAGCGGAGTTGGGACCCAGTACTTC.

Regarding this clone: Compared with germline, one end of the junction differs, possibly owing to a read error. The V and J genes are TRBV7-7 and TRBJ1-4; possible D gene TRBD1, 5 bases. CDR1 is SSHAT, CDR2 FNYEAQ, per germline (reference sequence). The CDR3 runs 13 residues. The CDR3 DNA follows: TGTGCTAGCAGCCTCGACAGTAATGAAAAACTGTTTTTT. Translated: CASSLDSNEKLFF. Full variable domain (missing parts from reference TRBV7-7 and TRBJ1-4): GAGVSQSPRYKVTKRGQDVTLRCDPISSHATLYWYQQALGQGPEFLTYFNYEAQPDKSGLPSDRFSAERPEGSISTLTIQRTEQRDSAMYRCASSLDSNEKLFFGSGTQLSVL.

The chain recombines TRBV5-1 with TRBJ2-3; D is perhaps TRBD1 (6 bases). Germline CDR1 and CDR2: SGHRS and YFSETQ. The CDR3 length is 16 residues. V lost 0 bases, J lost 4 bases, and 15 bases lay in between. The CDR3 loop reads CASSLGSPPGADTQYF. The DNA for the CDR3 is TGCGCCAGCAGCTTGGGGTCGCCCCCAGGGGCAGATACGCAGTATTTT.

The chain joins TRBV2 to TRBJ2-3; 12 bases are shared with TRBD2. V was pared by 1 base and J by 4 bases, with 0 bases of the junction left unmatched. The CDR3 length is 15 residues. CDR1 SNHLY and CDR2 FYNNEI come from the germline V gene. The CDR3 loop is CASSEGLAGADTQYF. The CDR3 nucleotides read TGTGCCAGCAGTGAAGGACTAGCGGGAGCAGATACGCAGTATTTT.